This T cell receptor beta chain was profiled in a study of spatial heterogeneity in lung cancer. Looking at the study overall: Raw sequencing reads included, on average, more than 9.5 appearances of each unique TCR and UMI combination.

This clonotype was counted only a few times. Its matching antigen is unknown. Points from the study as a whole: In tumors, expanded intratumoral alpha and beta TCR counts tracked mutation counts. Ubiquitous expanded TCR counts tracked ubiquitous nonsynonymous mutations, and regional counts tracked regional ones.

TCRdb ran MiXCR on the 5' RACE reads and lists one entry per CDR3 protein. Among about 6,900 distinct CDR3 sequences listed, around 18% were seen once. V lost 0 bases to trimming and J lost 5 bases, with 11 bases between them. The CDR3 loop spans 14 amino acids. Germline V gives CDR1 SGHNT, CDR2 YYREEE (reference sequence). Time point: sample taken at primary tumor resection. The TCR originated in a female donor with early-stage non-small cell lung cancer. This chain connects TRBV5-4 to TRBJ1-2; D is unresolved. The sequencing here drew on lung tumor tissue, taken at surgery. Written as DNA, the CDR3 is TGTGCCAGCAGCTTGGCACAGAAAAGTTATGGCTACACCTTC. Its protein is CASSLAQKSYGYTF.